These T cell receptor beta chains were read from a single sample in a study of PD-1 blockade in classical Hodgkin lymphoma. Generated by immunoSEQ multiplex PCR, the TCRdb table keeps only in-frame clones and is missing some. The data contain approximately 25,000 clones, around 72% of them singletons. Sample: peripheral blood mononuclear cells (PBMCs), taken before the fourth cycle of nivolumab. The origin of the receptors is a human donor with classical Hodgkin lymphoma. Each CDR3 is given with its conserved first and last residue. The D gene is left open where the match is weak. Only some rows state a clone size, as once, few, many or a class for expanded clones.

CDR3 protein: CASSSHQAYEQYF
CDR3 DNA: TGTGCCAGCAGTTCCCATCAAGCCTACGAGCAGTACTTC
V gene: TRBV6-5
D gene: NA
J gene: TRBJ2-7
CDR3 length: 13
clone size: once

CDR3 protein: CASSFSGGTDTQYF
CDR3 DNA: TGTGCCAGCAGCTTTTCGGGCGGGACAGATACGCAGTATTTT
V gene: TRBV11-2
D gene: NA
J gene: TRBJ2-3
CDR3 length: 14
clone size: NA

CDR3 protein: CASSAPAGGFGTF
CDR3 DNA: TGTGCCAGCAGTGCTCCAGCGGGGGGTTTCGGAACCTTC
V gene: TRBV28
D gene: NA
J gene: TRBJ1-2
CDR3 length: 13
clone size: few

CDR3 protein: CASSQDGPGGGEQYF
CDR3 DNA: TGCGCCAGCAGCCAAGATGGACCGGGCGGAGGAGAGCAGTACTTC
V gene: TRBV4-1
D gene: NA
J gene: TRBJ2-7
CDR3 length: 15
clone size: NA

CDR3 protein: CASSLEGRVGKETQYF
CDR3 DNA: TGTGCCAGCAGCTTAGAGGGCCGAGTGGGGAAAGAGACCCAGTACTTC
V gene: TRBV7-9
D gene: NA
J gene: TRBJ2-5
CDR3 length: 16
clone size: NA

CDR3 protein: CSVETPGDRVLHF
CDR3 DNA: TGCAGCGTCGAAACCCCTGGGGACAGGGTACTCCACTTT
V gene: TRBV29-1
D gene: TRBD1
J gene: TRBJ1-6
CDR3 length: 13
clone size: NA

CDR3 protein: CASSLEGWSHPLHF
CDR3 DNA: TGTGCCAGCAGCTTGGAGGGTTGGAGTCACCCCCTCCACTTT
V gene: TRBV5-6
D gene: NA
J gene: TRBJ1-6
CDR3 length: 14
clone size: NA

CDR3 protein: CASSSSGKGETQYF
CDR3 DNA: TGTGCCAGCAGCTCTAGCGGGAAGGGTGAGACCCAGTACTTC
V gene: TRBV7-2
D gene: TRBD2
J gene: TRBJ2-5
CDR3 length: 14
clone size: NA

CDR3 protein: CASSLYGSSYEQYF
CDR3 DNA: TGTGCCAGCAGCTTGTATGGGAGCTCCTACGAGCAGTACTTC
V gene: TRBV7-6
D gene: NA
J gene: TRBJ2-7
CDR3 length: 14
clone size: NA

CDR3 protein: CASSSSVGANYGYTF
CDR3 DNA: TGTGCCAGCAGCTCTTCTGTCGGTGCAAACTATGGCTACACCTTC
V gene: TRBV5-5
D gene: NA
J gene: TRBJ1-2
CDR3 length: 15
clone size: NA

CDR3 protein: CASSRLASGTDTQYF
CDR3 DNA: TGTGCCAGCAGTAGACTAGCGAGTGGGACAGATACGCAGTATTTT
V gene: TRBV6-6
D gene: TRBD2
J gene: TRBJ2-3
CDR3 length: 15
clone size: few